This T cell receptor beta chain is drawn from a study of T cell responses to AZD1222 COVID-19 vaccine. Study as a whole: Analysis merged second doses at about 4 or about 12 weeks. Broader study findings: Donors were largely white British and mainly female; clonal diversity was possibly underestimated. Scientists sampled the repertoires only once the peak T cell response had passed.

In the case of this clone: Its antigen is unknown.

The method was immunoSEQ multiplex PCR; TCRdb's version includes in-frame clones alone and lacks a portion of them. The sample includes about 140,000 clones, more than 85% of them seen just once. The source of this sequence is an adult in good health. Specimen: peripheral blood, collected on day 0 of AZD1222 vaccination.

The chain's CDR3 is CASSVRGANSPLHF. CDR3 DNA sequence: TGTGCCAGCAGCGTGAGAGGGGCCAATTCACCCCTCCACTTT. V gene TRBV9 combines with J gene TRBJ1-6; tentative D call: TRBD1 (5 bases). The V gene's germline CDR1 is SGDLS and CDR2 YYNGEE. V was pared by 2 bases and J by 7 bases, with 10 bases between. This CDR3 contains 14 residues.